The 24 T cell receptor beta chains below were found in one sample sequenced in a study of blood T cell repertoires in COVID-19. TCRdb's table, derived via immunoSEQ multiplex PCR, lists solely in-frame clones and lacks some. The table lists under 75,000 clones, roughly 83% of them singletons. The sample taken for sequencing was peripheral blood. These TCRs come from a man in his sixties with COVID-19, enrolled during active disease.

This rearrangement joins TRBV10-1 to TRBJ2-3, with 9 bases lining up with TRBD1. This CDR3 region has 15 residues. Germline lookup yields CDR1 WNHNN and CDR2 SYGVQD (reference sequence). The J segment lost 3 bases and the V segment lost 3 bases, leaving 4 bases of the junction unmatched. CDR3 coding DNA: TGCGCCAGCAGTGAACGGACAGGGGCAACAGATACGCAGTATTTT. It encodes CASSERTGATDTQYF.

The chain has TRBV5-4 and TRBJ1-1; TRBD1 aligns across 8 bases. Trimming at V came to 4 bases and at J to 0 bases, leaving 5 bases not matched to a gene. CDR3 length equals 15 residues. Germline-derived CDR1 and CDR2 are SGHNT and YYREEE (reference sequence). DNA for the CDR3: TGTGCCAGCAGCGGGACAGGCTCCCTGAACACTGAAGCTTTCTTT. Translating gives CASSGTGSLNTEAFF.

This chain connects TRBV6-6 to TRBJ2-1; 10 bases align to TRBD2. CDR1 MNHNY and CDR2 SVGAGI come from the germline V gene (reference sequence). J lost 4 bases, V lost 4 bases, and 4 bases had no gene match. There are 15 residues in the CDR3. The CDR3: CASSLTSGIYNEQFF. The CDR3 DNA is TGTGCCAGCAGTTTAACTAGCGGGATTTACAATGAGCAGTTCTTC.

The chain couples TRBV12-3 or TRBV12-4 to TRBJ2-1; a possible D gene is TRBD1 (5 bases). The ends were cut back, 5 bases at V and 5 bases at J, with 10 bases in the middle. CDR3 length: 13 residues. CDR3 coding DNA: TGTGCCAGCAGTACCCAGGGCCACAATGAGCAGTTCTTC. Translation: CASSTQGHNEQFF.

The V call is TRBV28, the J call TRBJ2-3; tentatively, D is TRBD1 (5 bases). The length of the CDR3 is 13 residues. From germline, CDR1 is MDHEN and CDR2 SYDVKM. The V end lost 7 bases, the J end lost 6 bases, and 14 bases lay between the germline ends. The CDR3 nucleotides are TGTGCCAGCAATGCTCCGACAGAGGATACGCAGTATTTT. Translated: CASNAPTEDTQYF.

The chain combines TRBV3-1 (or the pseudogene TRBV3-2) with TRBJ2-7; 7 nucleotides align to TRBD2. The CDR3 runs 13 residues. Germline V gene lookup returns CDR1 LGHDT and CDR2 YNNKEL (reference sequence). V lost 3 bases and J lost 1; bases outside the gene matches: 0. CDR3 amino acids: CASSQRGSYEQYF. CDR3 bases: TGTGCCAGCAGCCAGCGGGGGTCCTACGAGCAGTACTTC.

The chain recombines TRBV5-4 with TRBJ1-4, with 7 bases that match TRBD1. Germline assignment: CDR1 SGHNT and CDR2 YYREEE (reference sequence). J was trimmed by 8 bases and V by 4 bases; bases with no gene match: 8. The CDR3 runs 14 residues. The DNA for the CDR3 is TGTGCCAGCAGCCAGACAGGGAGTGCGGAAAAACTGTTTTTT. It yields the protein CASSQTGSAEKLFF.

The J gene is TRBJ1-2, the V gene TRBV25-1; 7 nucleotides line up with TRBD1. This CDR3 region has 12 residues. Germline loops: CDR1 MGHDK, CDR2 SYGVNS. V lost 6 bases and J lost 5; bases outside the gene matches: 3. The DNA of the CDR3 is TGTGCCAGCAGGGGGGACAGTTATGGCTACACCTTC. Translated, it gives CASRGDSYGYTF.

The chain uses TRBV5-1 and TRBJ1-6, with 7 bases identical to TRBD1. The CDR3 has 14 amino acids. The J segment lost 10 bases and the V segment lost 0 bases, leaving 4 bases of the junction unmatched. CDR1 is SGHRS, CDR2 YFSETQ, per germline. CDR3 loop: CASSLVQGRSPLHF. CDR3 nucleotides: TGCGCCAGCAGCTTGGTACAGGGGAGGTCACCCCTCCACTTT. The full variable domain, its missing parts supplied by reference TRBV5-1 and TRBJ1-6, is KAGVTQTPRYLIKTRGQQVTLSCSPISGHRSVSWYQQTPGQGLQFLFEYFSETQRNKGNFPGRFSGRQFSNSRSEMNVSTLELGDSALYLCASSLVQGRSPLHFGNGTRLTVT.

CDR3: CASSAPGTTSYEQYF. CDR3 DNA sequence: TGTGCCAGCAGTGCTCCCGGGACAACCTCCTACGAGCAGTACTTC. This sequence joins TRBV28 and TRBJ2-7, with TRBD1 as a possible D gene (6 bases). This CDR3 comprises 15 residues. From germline, CDR1 is MDHEN and CDR2 SYDVKM. V was pared by 5 bases and J by 0 bases, with 14 bases between.

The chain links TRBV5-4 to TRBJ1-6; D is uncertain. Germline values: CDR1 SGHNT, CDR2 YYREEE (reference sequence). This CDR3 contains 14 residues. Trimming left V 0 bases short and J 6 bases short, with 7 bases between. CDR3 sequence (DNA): TGTGCCAGCAGCTTGGACAGAATTAATTCACCCCTCCACTTT. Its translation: CASSLDRINSPLHF.

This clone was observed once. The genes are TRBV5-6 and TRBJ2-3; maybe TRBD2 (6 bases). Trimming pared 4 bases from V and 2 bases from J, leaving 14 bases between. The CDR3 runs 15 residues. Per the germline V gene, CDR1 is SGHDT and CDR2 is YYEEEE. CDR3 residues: CASSNPGLITDTQYF. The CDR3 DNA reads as TGTGCCAGCAGCAACCCGGGACTCATCACAGATACGCAGTATTTT.

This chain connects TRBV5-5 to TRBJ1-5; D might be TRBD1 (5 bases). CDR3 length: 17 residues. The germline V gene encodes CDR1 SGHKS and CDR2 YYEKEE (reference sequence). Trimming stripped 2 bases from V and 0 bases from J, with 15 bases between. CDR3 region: CASSFRQISLSNQPQHF. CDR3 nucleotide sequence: TGTGCCAGCAGCTTCCGACAGATAAGCCTTAGCAATCAGCCCCAGCATTTT.

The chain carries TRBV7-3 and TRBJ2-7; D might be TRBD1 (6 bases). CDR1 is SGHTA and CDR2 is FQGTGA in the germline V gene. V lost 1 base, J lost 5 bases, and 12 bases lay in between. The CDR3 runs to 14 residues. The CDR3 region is CASSLNPTGDEQYF. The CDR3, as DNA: TGTGCCAGCAGCTTAAATCCGACAGGCGACGAGCAGTACTTC.

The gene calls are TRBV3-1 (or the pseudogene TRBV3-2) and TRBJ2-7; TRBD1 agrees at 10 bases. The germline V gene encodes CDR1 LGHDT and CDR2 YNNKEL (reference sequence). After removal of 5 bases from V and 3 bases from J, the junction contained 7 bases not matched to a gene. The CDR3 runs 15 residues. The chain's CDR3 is CASSFGGQGLYEQYF. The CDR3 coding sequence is TGTGCCAGCAGCTTCGGGGGACAGGGGCTCTACGAGCAGTACTTC.

The CDR3 loop is CASSLLRGSDTQYF. The DNA of the CDR3 is TGCGCCAGCAGTCTGCTGAGGGGGTCAGATACGCAGTATTTT. J is TRBJ2-3 and V is TRBV23-1, with a possible D match to TRBD1 (6 bases). TRBV23-1 is reported as an ORF; its role is uncertain. This CDR3 is 14 amino acids long. Trimming left V 4 bases short and J 4 bases short, with 12 bases between.

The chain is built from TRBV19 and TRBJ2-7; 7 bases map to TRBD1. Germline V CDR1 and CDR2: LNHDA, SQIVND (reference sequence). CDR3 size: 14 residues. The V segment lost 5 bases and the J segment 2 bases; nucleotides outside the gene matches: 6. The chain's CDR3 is CASSVGTATYEQYF. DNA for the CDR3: TGTGCCAGTAGTGTCGGGACAGCGACCTACGAGCAGTACTTC. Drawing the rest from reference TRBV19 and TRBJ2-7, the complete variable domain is DGGITQSPKYLFRKEGQNVTLSCEQNLNHDAMYWYRQDPGQGLRLIYYSQIVNDFQKGDIAEGYSVSREKKESFPLTVTSAQKNPTAFYLCASSVGTATYEQYFGPGTRLTVT.

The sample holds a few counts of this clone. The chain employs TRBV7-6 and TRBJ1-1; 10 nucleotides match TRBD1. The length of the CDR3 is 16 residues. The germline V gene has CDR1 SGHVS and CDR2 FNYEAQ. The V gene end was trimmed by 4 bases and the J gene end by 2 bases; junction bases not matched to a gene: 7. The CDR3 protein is CASSWPGQGTNTEAFF. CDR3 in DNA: TGTGCCAGCAGCTGGCCGGGACAGGGGACCAACACTGAAGCTTTCTTT. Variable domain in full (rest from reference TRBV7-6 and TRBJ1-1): GAGVSQSPRYKVTKRGQDVALRCDPISGHVSLYWYRQALGQGPEFLTYFNYEAQQDKSGLPNDRFSAERPEGSISTLTIQRTEQRDSAMYRCASSWPGQGTNTEAFFGQGTRLTVV.

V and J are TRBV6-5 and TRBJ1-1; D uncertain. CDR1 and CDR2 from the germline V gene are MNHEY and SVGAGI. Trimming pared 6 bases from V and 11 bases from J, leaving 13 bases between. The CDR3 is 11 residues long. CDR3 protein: CASRDAARAFF. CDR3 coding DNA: TGTGCCAGCAGAGACGCGGCGCGCGCTTTCTTT.

CDR3 in DNA: TGTGCCAGCAGCTCGGCTTTTCCCGGAGACTATGGCTACACCTTC. It codes for CASSSAFPGDYGYTF. The V call is TRBV2, the J call TRBJ1-2; D is unresolved. CDR3 length equals 15 residues. CDR1 is SNHLY, CDR2 FYNNEI, per germline. Trimming took 6 bases from V and 3 from J, leaving 17 bases between them. The variable domain in full, completed from reference TRBV2 and TRBJ1-2, reads EPEVTQTPSHQVTQMGQEVILRCVPISNHLYFYWYRQILGQKVEFLVSFYNNEISEKSEIFDDQFSVERPDGSNFTLKIRSTKLEDSAMYFCASSSAFPGDYGYTFGSGTRLTVV.

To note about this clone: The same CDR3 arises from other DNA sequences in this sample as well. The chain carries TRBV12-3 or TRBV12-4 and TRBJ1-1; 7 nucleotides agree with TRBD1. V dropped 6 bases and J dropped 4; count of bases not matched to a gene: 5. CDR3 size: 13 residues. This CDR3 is CASSHGTATEAFF. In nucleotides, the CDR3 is TGTGCCAGCAGCCATGGGACAGCCACTGAAGCTTTCTTT.

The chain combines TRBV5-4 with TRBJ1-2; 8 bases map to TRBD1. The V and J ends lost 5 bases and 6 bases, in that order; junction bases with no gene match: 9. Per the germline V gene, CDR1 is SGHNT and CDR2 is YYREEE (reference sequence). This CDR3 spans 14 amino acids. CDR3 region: CASRRPGQAHGYTF. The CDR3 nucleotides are TGTGCCAGCAGACGACCGGGACAGGCTCATGGCTACACCTTC.

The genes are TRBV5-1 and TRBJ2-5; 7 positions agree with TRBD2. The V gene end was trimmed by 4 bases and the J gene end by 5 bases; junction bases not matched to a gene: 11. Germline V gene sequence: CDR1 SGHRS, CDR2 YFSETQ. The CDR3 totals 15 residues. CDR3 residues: CASSGDGGILETQYF. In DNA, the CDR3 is TGCGCCAGCAGCGGAGACGGGGGGATATTGGAGACCCAGTACTTC.

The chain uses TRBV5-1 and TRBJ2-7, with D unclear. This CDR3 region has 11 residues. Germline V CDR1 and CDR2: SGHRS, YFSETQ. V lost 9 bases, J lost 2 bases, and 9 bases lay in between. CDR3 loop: CATLYPYEQYF. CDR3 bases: TGCGCCACCCTATACCCCTACGAGCAGTACTTC.